These 8 T cell receptor beta chains were sequenced from one sample in a study of shared clonotypes between healthy human individuals. Only CD45RO-negative cells positively selected for CCR7 counted as naive CD8 cells, so terminally differentiated effector memory CD45RA+ cells were excluded. This table comes from immunoSEQ multiplex PCR, and its TCRdb copy is limited to in-frame clones, with some not included. The table has over 2 million clones, approximately 95% seen once. Sequenced input: naive CD8+ T cells sorted from blood. The receptors derive from a man in his late teens or twenties in good health.

The chain employs TRBV4-1 and TRBJ2-7, with D possibly being TRBD2 (6 bases). V shed 1 base and J shed 3 bases, with 13 bases lying between them. CDR3 length: 15 amino acids. CDR1 is MGHRA and CDR2 is YSYEKL in the germline V gene. For the CDR3, the DNA is TGCGCCAGCAGCCAAGTGATAGCGGAGTACTACGAGCAGTACTTC. Amino acid sequence: CASSQVIAEYYEQYF.

The V call is TRBV27, the J call TRBJ2-1, with TRBD2 matching 8 bases. This CDR3 contains 17 residues. Germline V lookup: CDR1 MNHEY, CDR2 SMNVEV (reference sequence). J lost 7 bases, V lost 4 bases, and 15 bases had no gene match. DNA of the CDR3: TGTGCCAGCAGTTCCCTCGTGGTAGCGGGACAAGGGAATGAGCAGTTCTTC. Its protein is CASSSLVVAGQGNEQFF.

V usage is TRBV4-1 and J usage is TRBJ2-3; the match to TRBD2 covers 11 bases. CDR1 MGHRA and CDR2 YSYEKL come from the germline V gene. The CDR3 totals 16 residues. V shed 2 bases, J shed 2 bases, and the junction held 3 bases outside the gene matches. The CDR3 nucleotides are TGCGCCAGCAGCCAACAACTAGCGGGGGACACAGATACGCAGTATTTT. The encoded protein is CASSQQLAGDTDTQYF.

The V call is TRBV10-2, the J call TRBJ2-5; unclear D gene. The CDR3 totals 14 residues. The germline V and J ends were trimmed by 3 bases and 5 bases, with 13 bases remaining between them. Germline lookup yields CDR1 WSHSY and CDR2 SAAADI. In DNA form, the CDR3 reads TGCGCCAGCAGTGATTTTGGAAGATGGGAGACCCAGTACTTC. This sequence encodes CASSDFGRWETQYF.

The V and J genes are TRBV6-1 and TRBJ2-7, with unresolved D. Trimming pared 0 bases from V and 6 bases from J, leaving 18 bases between. This CDR3 comprises 16 residues. Germline-derived CDR1 and CDR2 are MNHNS and SASEGT. CDR3 bases: TGTGCCAGCAGTGAAGCGGGCACACCGGCATGGGGCGAGCAGTACTTC. This codes for CASSEAGTPAWGEQYF.

This clone was counted once. J is TRBJ2-7 and V is TRBV6-6, with 7 nucleotides matching TRBD1. After removal of 0 bases from V and 0 bases from J, the junction contained 2 bases not matched to a gene. Germline lookup yields CDR1 MNHNY and CDR2 SVGAGI (reference sequence). The CDR3 runs to 15 residues. The CDR3 here is CASSYSGDSSYEQYF. CDR3 bases: TGTGCCAGCAGTTACTCTGGGGACAGCTCCTACGAGCAGTACTTC.

This clone has just one count. J is TRBJ2-3 and V is TRBV30, with D hard to call. Germline V CDR1 and CDR2: GTSNPN, SVGIG (reference sequence). Between the trimmed V and J ends, which lost 4 bases and 0 bases, there was a span of 11 bases. The CDR3 has 14 amino acids. CDR3 protein: CAWTLGSSTDTQYF. The DNA for the CDR3 is TGTGCCTGGACCCTGGGATCTAGCACAGATACGCAGTATTTT.

This rearrangement joins TRBV6-6 to TRBJ2-1; perhaps TRBD2 as D (5 bases). There are 16 residues in the CDR3. CDR1 and CDR2 (germline): MNHNY, SVGAGI (reference sequence). The V end lost 0 bases, the J end lost 12 bases, and 21 bases lay between the germline ends. Here the CDR3 DNA reads TGTGCCAGCAGTTACTCGGGAGCGGCTTACAATGAGAGGCAGTTCTTC. The encoded protein is CASSYSGAAYNERQFF.